Listed below are T cell receptor beta chains from one sample, sequenced in a study of early T cells in non-severe SARS-CoV-2 infection. A single record per CDR3 protein comes from TCRdb applying MiXCR to the 5' RACE reads. The sample yields approximately 30,000 distinct CDR3 sequences, 4.7% seen once. The sample comprised whole blood. Every receptor here comes from an adult who was a healthcare worker with PCR-confirmed SARS-CoV-2 infection or an uninfected control (not recorded which). CDR3s include the opening cysteine and the closing phenylalanine or tryptophan. The order of the fields is V gene, clone size, J gene, D gene, CDR3 protein, CDR3 DNA. D genes are given only for firm matches. The size entry is marked missing in some rows and otherwise reads once, few, many or a size class.

TRBV7-2	NA	TRBJ2-7	TRBD2	CASSATSGGTYEQYF	TGTGCCAGCAGCGCGACTAGCGGGGGGACCTACGAGCAGTACTTC
TRBV20-1	NA	TRBJ1-6	NA	CSARGVPNSPLHF	TGCAGTGCTAGAGGGGTTCCAAATTCACCCCTCCACTTT
TRBV10-3	few	TRBJ1-2	TRBD1	CAISGQGNYGYTF	TGTGCCATCAGCGGACAGGGTAACTATGGCTACACCTTC
TRBV2	many	TRBJ2-5	NA	CASSVGAGDPQETQYF	TGTGCCAGCAGTGTTGGGGCAGGGGACCCTCAAGAGACCCAGTACTTC
TRBV28	many	TRBJ2-5	TRBD1	CASSPDRGQNQETQYF	TGTGCCAGCAGTCCCGACAGGGGTCAAAACCAAGAGACCCAGTACTTC
TRBV28	few	TRBJ1-1	NA	CASRKFPAGNTEAFF	TGTGCCAGCAGAAAGTTTCCTGCCGGGAACACTGAAGCTTTCTTT
TRBV7-9	many	TRBJ2-3	TRBD2	CASSLLRGGLGDTQYF	TGTGCCAGCAGCTTGTTGCGGGGGGGCCTAGGCGATACGCAGTATTTT
TRBV29-1	many	TRBJ2-3	NA	CSRTYGGTQYF	TGCAGCAGGACCTATGGGGGTACGCAGTATTTT
TRBV20-1	many	TRBJ1-2	NA	CSATQGRKGYTF	TGCAGTGCTACGCAGGGCAGAAAGGGCTACACCTTC
TRBV5-4	many	TRBJ2-3	TRBD2	CASSPSGLKRGGPTDTQYF	TGTGCCAGCAGCCCCTCGGGACTCAAGCGGGGGGGTCCCACAGATACGCAGTATTTT
TRBV28	few	TRBJ2-1	NA	CASSPQSYNEQFF	TGTGCCAGCAGTCCCCAATCTTACAATGAGCAGTTCTTC
TRBV14	few	TRBJ2-3	TRBD2	CASSSPSGGAATQYF	TGTGCCAGCAGCTCCCCTAGCGGGGGGGCCGCTACGCAGTATTTT
TRBV12-3/TRBV12-4	many	TRBJ2-1	TRBD1	CASSLGDRGNEQFF	TGTGCCAGCAGTTTAGGGGACAGGGGGAATGAGCAGTTCTTC
TRBV5-1	NA	TRBJ2-2	NA	CASSLSTSGSGELFF	TGCGCCAGCAGCTTGAGCACGAGCGGGTCCGGGGAGCTGTTTTTT
TRBV20-1	many	TRBJ2-7	NA	CSAPGGNYEQYF	TGCAGTGCTCCGGGGGGCAACTACGAGCAGTACTTC
TRBV4-1	many	TRBJ1-2	NA	CASSPPESWRGYTF	TGCGCCAGCAGCCCTCCAGAGAGCTGGCGGGGCTACACCTTC
TRBV6-5	many	TRBJ2-5	NA	CASSYWGPQETQYF	TGTGCCAGCAGTTACTGGGGACCGCAAGAGACCCAGTACTTC
TRBV7-2	many	TRBJ1-4	NA	CASSASGTAYEKLFF	TGTGCCAGCAGCGCGTCCGGGACCGCCTATGAAAAACTGTTTTTT
TRBV7-2	many	TRBJ1-1	NA	CASSLGMGALGNTEAFF	TGTGCCAGCAGCTTGGGGATGGGGGCTTTGGGGAACACTGAAGCTTTCTTT
TRBV29-1	NA	TRBJ1-4	NA	CSVEAGFDEKLFF	TGCAGCGTTGAAGCAGGGTTTGATGAAAAACTGTTTTTT